This T cell receptor (beta chain) derives from a study of T cells after yellow fever vaccination. The wider study: Where fractions had low cell numbers, libraries were prepared from them with the SMART-Seq v4 Ultra Low Input RNA kit. Notes on the study in general: Only a small proportion of the clonotypes turned up in both the CD4 and the CD8 compartments, likely arising from convergent recombination. Reappearing after the booster were most of the clones from primary vaccination (roughly 96% CD4, approximately 89% CD8).

Trimming removed 10 bases at V and 1 base at J, with 15 bases between. Germline values: CDR1 ENHRY, CDR2 SYGVKD. The CDR3 totals 14 residues. In this sample, this clonotype turned up a few times. Its antigen is undetermined. TCRdb itself ran the 5' RACE reads through MiXCR, one entry per CDR3 protein. The repertoire has under 600,000 distinct CDR3 sequences, approximately 13% of them found once; the top ten carry more than 12%. This chain joins TRBV10-3 and TRBJ2-3, with D perhaps TRBD2 (7 bases). This specimen consisted of PBMCs, obtained on the day of the yellow fever booster vaccination. This clonotype was obtained from a man aged 30-40 years who received the YFV17D yellow fever vaccine. In DNA form, the CDR3 reads TGTGCCAGTACAGGGAGGGAGGGCACAGATACGCAGTATTTT. Translating gives CASTGREGTDTQYF.